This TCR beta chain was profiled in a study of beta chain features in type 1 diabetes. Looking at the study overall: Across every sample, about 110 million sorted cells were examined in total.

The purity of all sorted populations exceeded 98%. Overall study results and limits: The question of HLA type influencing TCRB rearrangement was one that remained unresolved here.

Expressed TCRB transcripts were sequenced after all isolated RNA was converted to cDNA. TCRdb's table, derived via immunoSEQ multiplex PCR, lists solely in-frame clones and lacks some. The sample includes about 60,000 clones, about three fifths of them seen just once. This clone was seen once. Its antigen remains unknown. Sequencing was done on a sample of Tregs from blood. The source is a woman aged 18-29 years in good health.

DNA of the CDR3: TGTGCCAGCAGCGCCCCTGGCAGGCCCAGATATTTT. This encodes CASSAPGRPRYF. V and J are TRBV9 and TRBJ1-3; no reliable D call. Germline loops: CDR1 SGDLS, CDR2 YYNGEE. Trimming stripped 3 bases from V and 15 bases from J, with 16 bases between. CDR3 length: 12 amino acids.